This entry describes one T cell receptor beta chain. Its antigen remains unknown. Expressed TCRB transcripts were sequenced, since all the RNA that had been isolated was reverse transcribed. Sequencing used immunoSEQ multiplex PCR; TCRdb keeps in-frame clones, though not all of them. Here the sample spans about 700,000 clones, around an eighth being singletons. Germline V gene lookup returns CDR1 SGHRS and CDR2 YFSETQ. V dropped 6 bases and J dropped 1 base, with 15 bases sitting between them. This CDR3 is 15 amino acids long. The sample is drawn from a study of beta chain features in type 1 diabetes. Notes on the study in general: In all four CD4+ subsets, TCRB CDR3 length was significantly, moderately reduced in type 1 diabetes.

The J gene is TRBJ2-3, the V gene TRBV5-1; a possible D gene is TRBD1 (6 bases). Source material: naive CD4+ T cells from blood. The receptor was derived from a man between 18 and 29 years old with type 1 diabetes. The CDR3 loop reads CASTRKAGGTDTQYF. As DNA, the CDR3 is TGCGCCAGCACCAGGAAGGCAGGGGGCACAGATACGCAGTATTTT.